The 11 T cell receptor beta chains presented below share a single source sample, sequenced in a study of siplizumab effects on memory and regulatory T cells. Only in-frame clones appear in the TCRdb table, and some are missing; sequencing was by immunoSEQ multiplex PCR. The sample records some 65,000 clones, approximately 89% being singletons. The sample consisted of Tregs sorted from blood. The receptors were sampled from a human donor in good health.

V gene TRBV5-1 combines with J gene TRBJ2-7; the D gene is possibly TRBD2 (6 bases). The V and J ends lost 4 bases and 4 bases respectively, with 15 bases between them. CDR3 length: 14 residues. Germline values: CDR1 SGHRS, CDR2 YFSETQ. CDR3 sequence (DNA): TGCGCCAGCAGCCTGGTCGGGGGAGTTTACGAGCAGTACTTC. This translates into CASSLVGGVYEQYF.

This chain connects TRBV7-2 to TRBJ1-5; 8 bases are a match to TRBD1. The V gene's germline CDR1 is SGHTA and CDR2 FQGNSA. There are 15 residues in the CDR3. The J segment lost 5 bases and the V segment lost 1 base, leaving 4 bases of the junction unmatched. CDR3 DNA: TGTGCCAGCAGCTTAGACAGGGGGAGGTATCAGCCCCAGCATTTT. Amino acids: CASSLDRGRYQPQHF.

J is TRBJ1-1 and V is TRBV18; D is possibly TRBD1 (5 bases). Germline V CDR1 and CDR2: KGHSH, LQKENI. Trimming took off 4 bases at V and 5 bases at J, with 20 bases between the two ends. CDR3 size: 16 residues. The CDR3 sequence is CASSLFAQGSRTEAFF. For the CDR3, the DNA is TGTGCCAGCTCACTCTTTGCCCAGGGTTCGAGAACTGAAGCTTTCTTT.

The chain combines TRBV7-9 with TRBJ2-2, with TRBD1 identical over 8 bases. Germline V lookup: CDR1 SEHNR, CDR2 FQNEAQ (reference sequence). V dropped 5 bases and J dropped 4; count of bases not matched to a gene: 6. The CDR3 is made up of 15 amino acids. Here the CDR3 DNA reads TGTGCCAGCAGCACCAGGGGGCAGAGCACCGGGGAGCTGTTTTTT. This translates into CASSTRGQSTGELFF. The full variable domain, in which reference TRBV7-9 and TRBJ2-2 provide the parts outside the CDR3, is DTGVSQNPRHKITKRGQNVTFRCDPISEHNRLYWYRQTLGQGPEFLTYFQNEAQLEKSRLLSDRFSAERPKGSFSTLEIQRTEQGDSAMYLCASSTRGQSTGELFFGEGSRLTVL.

This chain links TRBV30 with TRBJ2-1; D is possibly TRBD1 or TRBD2 (5 bases each). The CDR3 extends over 14 amino acids. V was shortened by 0 bases and J by 2 bases, with 8 bases between the two germline ends. Germline V gene sequence: CDR1 GTSNPN, CDR2 SVGIG (reference sequence). CDR3 DNA sequence: TGTGCCTGGAGTGTGTGGGGGACCTACAATGAGCAGTTCTTC. As protein: CAWSVWGTYNEQFF.

V gene TRBV10-2 combines with J gene TRBJ2-3; 9 nucleotides match TRBD2. Germline lookup yields CDR1 WSHSY and CDR2 SAAADI. The CDR3 is 14 amino acids. Germline trimming cut 7 bases from V and 6 bases from J; bases unmatched to any gene: 8. DNA of the CDR3: TGCGCCAGCAAAGTAGCGGGAGAGGGGGATACGCAGTATTTT. Amino acid sequence: CASKVAGEGDTQYF.

V gene TRBV5-1 combines with J gene TRBJ1-5; TRBD1 matches at 12 bases. This CDR3 contains 17 residues. Germline CDR1 and CDR2: SGHRS and YFSETQ. Trimming at V came to 0 bases and at J to 1 base, leaving 2 bases not matched to a gene. The DNA for the CDR3 is TGCGCCAGCAGCTTGGGTGGGACAGGGGGCAGCAATCAGCCCCAGCATTTT. It codes for CASSLGGTGGSNQPQHF.

The V gene is TRBV5-1, the J gene TRBJ2-1; 9 nucleotides agree with TRBD2. Per the germline V gene, CDR1 is SGHRS and CDR2 is YFSETQ. The junction had 9 bases not matched to a gene; V was cut back by 0 bases and J by 8 bases. The CDR3 extends over 16 amino acids. CDR3 region: CASSLAPSGIIYEQFF. Here the CDR3 DNA reads TGCGCCAGCAGCTTGGCCCCTAGCGGGATTATCTATGAGCAGTTCTTC.

The V call is TRBV9, the J call TRBJ2-1; 10 bases are a match to TRBD2. V dropped 0 bases and J dropped 4; count of bases not matched to a gene: 4. CDR1 is SGDLS and CDR2 is YYNGEE in the germline V gene. This CDR3 is built from 16 residues. CDR3 in amino acids: CASSVVGTSVYNEQFF. The CDR3 nucleotides are TGTGCCAGCAGCGTAGTGGGGACTAGCGTATACAATGAGCAGTTCTTC.

This clone came up once. The J gene is TRBJ1-5, the V gene TRBV6-5; unclear D gene. The V gene's germline CDR1 is MNHEY and CDR2 SVGAGI. The CDR3 runs to 13 residues. Trimming pared 5 bases from V and 5 bases from J, leaving 10 bases between. The CDR3 DNA is TGTGCCAGCAGTCTCGGGCCCGATCAGCCCCAGCATTTT. Amino acids: CASSLGPDQPQHF.

The rearrangement uses TRBV6-6 and TRBJ2-7; the D is unclear. Germline CDR1 and CDR2: MNHNY and SVGAGI (reference sequence). V lost 6 bases, J lost 3 bases, and 12 bases lay in between. CDR3 length: 13 residues. The CDR3 DNA reads as TGTGCCAGCAGAGCGCCCCCGGACTACGAGCAGTACTTC. It translates to CASRAPPDYEQYF.